What follows are 13 T cell receptor beta chains derived from one specimen sequenced in a study of blood T cell repertoires in COVID-19. Measured with immunoSEQ multiplex PCR; TCRdb has only the in-frame clones, and not every one. This table has about 350,000 clones, 75% to 90% appearing once. The source material was peripheral blood. Receptors originate from a woman in her sixties or seventies with COVID-19, enrolled during active disease.

The chain uses TRBV6-2 or TRBV6-3 and TRBJ1-5; 8 positions match TRBD1. The CDR3 sequence is 15 residues long. Germline values: CDR1 MNHEY, CDR2 SVGEGT. The V gene end was trimmed by 5 bases and the J gene end by 1 base; junction bases not matched to a gene: 4. The CDR3 DNA sequence: TGTGCCAGCAGTGTACAGGGGGGCAGCAATCAGCCCCAGCATTTT. This codes for CASSVQGGSNQPQHF.

The gene calls are TRBV3-1 (or the pseudogene TRBV3-2) and TRBJ2-7; 8 positions agree with TRBD1. The V gene's germline CDR1 is LGHDT and CDR2 YNNKEL (reference sequence). This CDR3 contains 14 residues. Trimming took 4 bases from V and 4 from J; bases not matched to a gene: 6. CDR3 in amino acids: CASSPGRGLYEQYF. The CDR3 DNA reads as TGTGCCAGCAGCCCCGGCAGGGGGCTTTACGAGCAGTACTTC.

The genes are TRBV30 and TRBJ1-2, with 10 bases matching TRBD1. The V and J ends lost 0 bases and 8 bases, in that order; junction bases with no gene match: 9. This CDR3 region has 15 residues. Germline V gives CDR1 GTSNPN, CDR2 SVGIG (reference sequence). The CDR3 sequence: CAWSVKVDRGRGYTF. The CDR3 bases are TGTGCCTGGAGTGTTAAGGTCGACAGGGGGCGAGGCTACACCTTC.

This sequence joins TRBV7-3 and TRBJ2-2; D is possibly TRBD2 (6 bases). Germline CDR1 reads SGHTA; CDR2 reads FQGTGA. Trimming stripped 5 bases from V and 0 bases from J, with 13 bases between. CDR3 length: 16 residues. This chain's CDR3 is CASSLRGGANTGELFF. CDR3 sequence (DNA): TGTGCCAGCAGCCTTCGGGGCGGGGCGAACACCGGGGAGCTGTTTTTT.

This clone has more than one count but fewer than ten. V is TRBV5-1 and J is TRBJ1-4; no firm D call. The germline V and J ends were trimmed by 0 bases and 7 bases, with 10 bases remaining between them. Germline values: CDR1 SGHRS, CDR2 YFSETQ. There are 14 residues in the CDR3. This CDR3 is CASSLDGTGEKLFF. The CDR3 DNA sequence: TGCGCCAGCAGCTTGGACGGAACGGGTGAAAAACTGTTTTTT.

This chain joins TRBV28 and TRBJ1-6, with 7 bases identical to TRBD1. This CDR3 has 16 amino acids. V gave up 5 bases and J gave up 1 base; unmatched junction bases: 5. Germline assignment: CDR1 MDHEN and CDR2 SYDVKM. The CDR3 nucleotides read TGTGCCAGCAGTAATACAGGGGATTCCTATAATTCACCCCTCCACTTT. It encodes CASSNTGDSYNSPLHF.

The rearrangement uses TRBV7-9 and TRBJ1-1; the D is unclear. The CDR3 is made up of 14 amino acids. CDR1 is SEHNR, CDR2 FQNEAQ, per germline (reference sequence). V gave up 8 bases and J gave up 1 base, with 14 bases separating them. CDR3 nucleotide sequence: TGTGCCAGCTATTTGGCAGAATCGAACACTGAAGCTTTCTTT. Amino acid sequence: CASYLAESNTEAFF.

The chain uses TRBV10-3 and TRBJ1-2; 7 nucleotides align to TRBD1. The CDR3 is 16 residues long. The V and J ends lost 2 bases and 2 bases, in that order; junction bases with no gene match: 8. In germline, CDR1 is ENHRY, CDR2 SYGVKD. The chain's CDR3 is CAISEGTAIPNYGYTF. Written as DNA, the CDR3 is TGTGCCATCAGTGAGGGGACAGCGATTCCGAACTATGGCTACACCTTC.

The chain carries TRBV9 and TRBJ2-1, with 11 bases fitting TRBD2. Germline assignment: CDR1 SGDLS and CDR2 YYNGEE. Losses at the gene ends were 0 bases for V and 6 bases for J; bases not matched to a gene: 17. The CDR3 spans 20 residues. This CDR3 reads CASSVATPVPSGGYGNEQFF. CDR3 nucleotides: TGTGCCAGCAGCGTAGCTACCCCGGTTCCTAGCGGGGGGTACGGCAATGAGCAGTTCTTC.

Comments on this clone: At one of its ends the junction is not consistent with the germline gene, which may arise from a read error. V and J are TRBV5-1 and TRBJ2-5; D might be TRBD2 (5 bases). Germline V lookup: CDR1 SGHRS, CDR2 YFSETQ. This CDR3 contains 15 residues. CDR3 sequence (DNA): TGCGCCAGCAGCCCGACTGACGGGGTCCAAGGGACCCAGTACTTC. Encoded protein: CASSPTDGVQGTQYF. The full variable domain, completed using reference TRBV5-1 and TRBJ2-5, is KAGVTQTPRYLIKTRGQQVTLSCSPISGHRSVSWYQQTPGQGLQFLFEYFSETQRNKGNFPGRFSGRQFSNSRSEMNVSTLELGDSALYLCASSPTDGVQGTQYFGPGTRLLVL.

The chain has TRBV7-2 and TRBJ2-3; 13 nucleotides line up with TRBD2. The germline V gene encodes CDR1 SGHTA and CDR2 FQGNSA. The CDR3 spans 19 residues. Losses at the gene ends were 7 bases for V and 1 base for J; bases not matched to a gene: 14. DNA for the CDR3: TGTGCCAGCACGAGGACTAGCGGGGGTTATAGGGGGCGCACAGATACGCAGTATTTT. It specifies CASTRTSGGYRGRTDTQYF. Drawing the rest from reference TRBV7-2 and TRBJ2-3, the complete variable domain is GAGVSQSPSNKVTEKGKDVELRCDPISGHTALYWYRQSLGQGLEFLIYFQGNSAPDKSGLPSDRFSAERTGGSVSTLTIQRTQQEDSAVYLCASTRTSGGYRGRTDTQYFGPGTRLTVL.

As regards this clone: The same CDR3 also results from other DNA sequences found in this sample. V and J are TRBV7-2 and TRBJ2-1, with 7 bases aligning to TRBD1. Germline V gene sequence: CDR1 SGHTA, CDR2 FQGNSA. J lost 2 bases, V lost 1 base, and 2 bases had no gene match. CDR3 length: 15 residues. The CDR3 bases are TGTGCCAGCAGCTTAGGGCAGGGGGCCTACAATGAGCAGTTCTTC. This translates into CASSLGQGAYNEQFF.

The chain is built from TRBV6-5 and TRBJ1-4; D not resolved. Germline CDR1 is MNHEY and CDR2 is SVGAGI. Trimming removed 6 bases at V and 0 bases at J, with 8 bases between. This CDR3 spans 14 amino acids. The CDR3 spells CASRGAATNEKLFF. The CDR3 DNA sequence: TGTGCCAGCAGGGGCGCTGCAACTAATGAAAAACTGTTTTTT.